This is a list of T cell receptor beta chains from one sample in a study of T-cell memory formation after mild COVID-19. TCRdb analysed the 5' RACE reads with MiXCR anew, one entry per CDR3 protein. Among under 110,000 distinct CDR3 sequences listed, over 15% were seen once. Material for sequencing was PBMCs or a T cell subset sorted from them (not recorded which). These receptors were obtained from an adult woman who had mild COVID-19 (a few samples of this study predate the infection). Cell type and time point are not known. Each CDR3 is given with its conserved first and last residue. D genes are given only for firm matches. Expanded clones are given a class, and other clones once, few, many or no size at all.

clone size,D gene,J gene,V gene,CDR3 protein,CDR3 DNA
.,.,TRBJ1-1,TRBV2,CASSRPQENTEAFF,TGTGCCAGCAGTCGGCCCCAGGAGAACACTGAAGCTTTCTTT
many,.,TRBJ2-1,TRBV5-1,CASSLSEQGYNEQFF,TGCGCCAGCAGCTTGAGTGAGCAGGGCTACAATGAGCAGTTCTTC
few,.,TRBJ2-7,TRBV10-3,CAISGVGGIYEQYF,TGTGCCATCTCCGGGGTTGGGGGCATCTACGAGCAGTACTTC
.,.,TRBJ2-3,TRBV2,CASRGGLAGYTDTQYF,TGTGCCAGCAGGGGGGGACTGGCGGGATACACAGATACGCAGTATTTT
.,TRBD1,TRBJ2-7,TRBV29-1,CSVVPGQGVYEQYF,TGCAGCGTTGTTCCGGGACAGGGAGTCTACGAGCAGTACTTC
few,TRBD1,TRBJ2-7,TRBV30,CAWSSGQGARREQYF,TGTGCCTGGAGCTCGGGACAGGGAGCCCGCCGCGAGCAGTACTTC
few,TRBD1,TRBJ1-1,TRBV5-5,CASRGTANTEAFF,TGTGCCAGCCGCGGGACAGCAAACACTGAAGCTTTCTTT
few,.,TRBJ1-2,TRBV7-3,CASSLTGANYGYTF,TGTGCCAGCAGCCTCACAGGCGCTAACTATGGCTACACCTTC
.,.,TRBJ2-1,TRBV10-3,CAIRREGLDEQFF,TGTGCCATCAGGCGAGAGGGGCTGGATGAGCAGTTCTTC
few,TRBD1,TRBJ2-4,TRBV7-9,CASSSRTGSVDIQYF,TGTGCCAGCAGCTCCAGGACAGGGAGTGTGGACATTCAGTACTTC
few,.,TRBJ2-7,TRBV21-1,CASSAGQGDPYEQYF,TGTGCCAGCAGCGCGGGACAGGGGGACCCCTACGAGCAGTACTTC
few,TRBD1,TRBJ2-7,TRBV4-1,CASSQGGTGEQYF,TGCGCCAGCAGCCAAGGGGGGACAGGCGAGCAGTACTTC
.,.,TRBJ2-3,TRBV10-3,CAISDLGQIDTQYF,TGTGCCATCAGTGACCTCGGACAGATAGATACGCAGTATTTT
.,.,TRBJ2-1,TRBV4-1,CASSQGLGGNEQFF,TGCGCCAGCAGCCAGGGCCTGGGCGGCAATGAGCAGTTCTTC
.,TRBD2,TRBJ2-7,TRBV7-8,CASSSEAGEAYEQYF,TGTGCCAGCAGCTCCGAAGCGGGAGAGGCATACGAGCAGTACTTC
few,TRBD2,TRBJ2-1,TRBV6-5,CASSYYNPGTSGYNEQFF,TGTGCCAGCAGTTACTATAATCCCGGGACTAGCGGATACAATGAGCAGTTCTTC
.,.,TRBJ1-1,TRBV14,CASSQDMRGEATEAFF,TGTGCCAGCAGCCAAGATATGCGAGGGGAGGCCACTGAAGCTTTCTTT
.,.,TRBJ2-3,TRBV7-9,CASSSTRATDTQYF,TGTGCCAGCAGCTCTACTAGGGCGACAGATACGCAGTATTTT
few,TRBD1,TRBJ2-7,TRBV20-1,CSARDPGQGAYEQYF,TGCAGTGCTAGAGACCCGGGACAGGGTGCTTACGAGCAGTACTTC
.,.,TRBJ1-1,TRBV21-1,CASSKLYEAFF,TGTGCCAGCAGCAAACTGTATGAAGCTTTCTTT
.,.,TRBJ1-1,TRBV20-1,CSARDRAMNTEAFF,TGCAGTGCTAGAGATAGGGCGATGAACACTGAAGCTTTCTTT
few,TRBD1,TRBJ2-7,TRBV11-2,CASSLAGGAWAYEQYF,TGTGCCAGCAGCTTAGCAGGGGGCGCTTGGGCCTACGAGCAGTACTTC
.,.,TRBJ1-6,TRBV15,CATSPRDGDNSPLHF,TGTGCCACCAGCCCCCGGGACGGCGATAATTCACCCCTCCACTTT
few,TRBD1,TRBJ2-7,TRBV2,CASSGDPDRGDEQYF,TGTGCCAGCAGTGGGGATCCCGACAGGGGAGACGAGCAGTACTTC
.,.,TRBJ2-5,TRBV7-2,CASSLREGRVETQYF,TGTGCCAGCAGCTTACGAGAGGGCCGGGTGGAGACCCAGTACTTC
.,.,TRBJ2-7,TRBV18,CASSPASGVDYEQYF,TGTGCCAGCTCACCAGCTAGTGGGGTCGACTACGAGCAGTACTTC
.,TRBD1,TRBJ2-7,TRBV4-3,CASSQARDRGLYEQYF,TGCGCCAGCAGCCAAGCCCGGGACAGGGGGCTCTACGAGCAGTACTTC
.,.,TRBJ2-3,TRBV9,CASSVEARGPSTDTQYF,TGTGCCAGCAGCGTAGAGGCCCGGGGGCCCAGCACAGATACGCAGTATTTT
.,.,TRBJ2-3,TRBV24-1,CATSDYRVDSTDTQYF,TGTGCCACCAGTGACTACAGGGTGGATTCCACAGATACGCAGTATTTT
.,.,TRBJ2-2,TRBV29-1,CSVDQNTGELFF,TGCAGCGTTGACCAGAACACCGGGGAGCTGTTTTTT
.,.,TRBJ1-1,TRBV19,CASSSQDLEAFF,TGTGCCAGTAGTAGTCAAGACCTTGAAGCTTTCTTT
.,.,TRBJ1-1,TRBV6-6,CASSYSNSRSKEAFF,TGTGCCAGCAGTTACTCGAATTCGAGGTCAAAGGAAGCTTTCTTT
few,.,TRBJ2-2,TRBV12-3/TRBV12-4,CASREEPGELFF,TGTGCCAGCAGAGAGGAGCCCGGGGAGCTGTTTTTT
many,.,TRBJ1-1,TRBV24-1,CATSDLRGTEAFF,TGTGCCACCAGTGATTTGCGGGGCACTGAAGCTTTCTTT
.,TRBD2,TRBJ2-1,TRBV12-3/TRBV12-4,CASWTSGGNEQFF,TGTGCCAGTTGGACTAGCGGGGGGAATGAGCAGTTCTTC
.,TRBD1,TRBJ2-1,TRBV4-1,CASSPSGTGDYNEQFF,TGCGCCAGCAGCCCGTCCGGGACAGGGGACTACAATGAGCAGTTCTTC
many,.,TRBJ2-5,TRBV6-2/TRBV6-3,CASTYSETQYF,TGTGCCAGCACGTATTCAGAGACCCAGTACTTC
few,TRBD1,TRBJ2-7,TRBV4-1,CASSRLEERRGPFEQYF,TGCGCCAGCAGCCGCCTTGAGGAGAGAAGGGGGCCTTTCGAGCAGTACTTC
many,.,TRBJ2-7,TRBV30,CAWSRGTPYEQYF,TGTGCCTGGAGTCGAGGGACACCCTACGAGCAGTACTTC
few,.,TRBJ2-2,TRBV7-6,CASSLAGGGAGELFF,TGTGCCAGCAGCTTAGCGGGCGGGGGCGCCGGGGAGCTGTTTTTT
.,.,TRBJ2-3,TRBV6-5,CASTGLAHTDTQYF,TGTGCCAGCACCGGGCTAGCACACACAGATACGCAGTATTTT
once,.,TRBJ1-2,TRBV12-3/TRBV12-4,CASSVAPNYGYTF,TGTGCCAGCAGTGTGGCGCCAAACTATGGCTACACCTTC
few,.,TRBJ2-1,TRBV13,CASSSMRAEQFF,TGTGCCAGCAGCTCTATGAGGGCGGAGCAGTTCTTC
.,.,TRBJ1-3,TRBV12-3/TRBV12-4,CASRSGGSGNTIYF,TGTGCCAGCAGATCTGGGGGCTCTGGAAACACCATATATTTT
.,TRBD1,TRBJ2-5,TRBV29-1,CSVEDAQGAQETQYF,TGCAGCGTTGAAGACGCACAGGGGGCCCAGGAGACCCAGTACTTC
few,.,TRBJ2-7,TRBV27,CASSFGGTSYEQYF,TGTGCCAGCAGTTTTGGGGGGACCTCCTACGAGCAGTACTTC
.,TRBD2,TRBJ2-5,TRBV6-1,CASNLLAGGEQETQYF,TGTGCCAGCAACCTACTAGCGGGAGGGGAGCAAGAGACCCAGTACTTC
few,TRBD2,TRBJ2-3,TRBV15,CATSRDRASGMGDTQYF,TGTGCCACCAGCAGAGATCGGGCTAGCGGGATGGGAGATACGCAGTATTTT
.,.,TRBJ2-7,TRBV14,CASSQDMAEQYF,TGTGCCAGCAGCCAAGATATGGCCGAGCAGTACTTC
.,.,TRBJ2-1,TRBV20-1,CSARGAETGRLIVDEQFF,TGCAGTGCTAGAGGGGCCGAAACGGGCCGTCTTATCGTGGATGAGCAGTTCTTC
.,.,TRBJ1-1,TRBV20-1,CSARDPGYTEAFF,TGCAGTGCTAGAGATCCCGGGTACACTGAAGCTTTCTTT
few,.,TRBJ2-2,TRBV29-1,CSAAGGNTGELFF,TGCAGCGCCGCCGGGGGAAACACCGGGGAGCTGTTTTTT
few,.,TRBJ2-2,TRBV20-1,CSAPTGAGSLNTGELFF,TGCAGTGCTCCCACTGGGGCTGGGTCACTGAACACCGGGGAGCTGTTTTTT
.,TRBD2,TRBJ2-7,TRBV24-1,CATSDRTSFYEQYF,TGTGCCACCAGTGACAGGACTAGCTTCTACGAGCAGTACTTC
.,.,TRBJ2-3,TRBV7-3,CASSQDFSTDTQYF,TGTGCCAGCAGTCAGGACTTTAGCACAGATACGCAGTATTTT
.,TRBD2,TRBJ2-2,TRBV12-3/TRBV12-4,CASRSRLGGGDGELFF,TGTGCCAGCAGGTCCAGGTTGGGCGGGGGTGACGGGGAGCTGTTTTTT
few,TRBD2,TRBJ2-5,TRBV5-6,CASSLGREEGETQYF,TGTGCCAGCAGCTTGGGGCGGGAGGAGGGAGAGACCCAGTACTTC